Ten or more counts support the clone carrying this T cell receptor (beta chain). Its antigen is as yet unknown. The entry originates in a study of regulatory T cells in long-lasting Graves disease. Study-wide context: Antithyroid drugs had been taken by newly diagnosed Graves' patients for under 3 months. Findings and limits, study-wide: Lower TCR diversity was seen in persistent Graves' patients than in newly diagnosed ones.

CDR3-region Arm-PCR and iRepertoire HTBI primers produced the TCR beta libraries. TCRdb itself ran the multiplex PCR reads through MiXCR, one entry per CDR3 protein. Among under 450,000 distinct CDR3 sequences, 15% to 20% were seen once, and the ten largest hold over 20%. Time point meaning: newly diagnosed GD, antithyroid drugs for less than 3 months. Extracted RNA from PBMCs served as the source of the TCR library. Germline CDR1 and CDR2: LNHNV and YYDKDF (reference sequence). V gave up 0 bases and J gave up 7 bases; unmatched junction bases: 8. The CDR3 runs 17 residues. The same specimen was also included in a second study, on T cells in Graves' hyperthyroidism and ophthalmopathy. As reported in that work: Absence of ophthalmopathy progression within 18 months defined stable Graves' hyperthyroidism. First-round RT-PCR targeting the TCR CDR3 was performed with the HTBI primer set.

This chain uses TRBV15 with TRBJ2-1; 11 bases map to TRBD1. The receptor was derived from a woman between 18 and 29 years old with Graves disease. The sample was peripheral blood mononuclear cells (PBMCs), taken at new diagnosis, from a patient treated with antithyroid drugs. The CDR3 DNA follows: TGTGCCACCAGCAGAGAGGGGACAGGGGGGGTTAAAAATGAGCAGTTCTTC. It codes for CATSREGTGGVKNEQFF. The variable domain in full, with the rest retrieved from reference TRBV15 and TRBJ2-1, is DAMVIQNPRYQVTQFGKPVTLSCSQTLNHNVMYWYQQKSSQAPKLLFHYYDKDFNNEADTPDNFQSRRPNTSFCFLDIRSPGLGDTAMYLCATSREGTGGVKNEQFFGPGTRLTVL.